This T cell receptor beta chain was documented in a study of T cells after yellow fever vaccination. Study-wide results and limits: Peak timing came faster in the weaker secondary response, day 5 versus 15.

This clonotype was seen only a few times. Its antigen is as yet unknown. The V gene lost 4 bases and the J gene lost 8 bases, with 15 bases spanning the gap. Germline-derived CDR1 and CDR2 are SGHRS and YFSETQ. This CDR3 is built from 13 residues. As TCR cDNA was made by 5'RACE template switching, a universal primer site and UMIs were added. One entry per CDR3 protein, called by TCRdb with MiXCR from the 5' RACE reads. The repertoire holds about 550,000 distinct CDR3 sequences, with roughly 21% as singletons. This sample comprised PBMCs, obtained 15 days after the yellow fever booster vaccination. The V call is TRBV5-1, the J call TRBJ2-5; weak D call: TRBD2 (5 bases). The TCR sequence derives from a man aged 25 to 40 who received the YFV17D yellow fever vaccine. Here the CDR3 DNA reads TGCGCCAGCAGCGTGGTTCTACGGGATACCCAGTACTTC. This gives the protein CASSVVLRDTQYF.